Listed here are 11 T cell receptor beta chains from one sample, sequenced in a study of liver allograft versus peripheral blood T cells. Study at large: Graft-liver T cell receptor repertoires were compared against recipient peripheral blood repertoires.

TCRdb re-called the reads through MiXCR, storing one row per CDR3 protein. The sample records 8,000 to 9,000 distinct CDR3 sequences, 15% to 20% being singletons. All receptors derive from a human patient who had a liver transplant. T cells may partly derive from the graft donor.

By share of the sample, this clonotype is medium-sized. The V call is TRBV15, the J call TRBJ1-3; D is uncertain. The V and J ends lost 1 base and 3 bases respectively, with 7 bases between them. The CDR3 runs 14 residues. Germline values: CDR1 LNHNV, CDR2 YYDKDF (reference sequence). CDR3 bases: TGTGCCACCAGCAGAGGCGGGGATGGAAACACCATATATTTT. Protein product: CATSRGGDGNTIYF.

This clonotype was seen a few times. The gene calls are TRBV7-9 and TRBJ1-2, with D perhaps matching TRBD1 (6 bases). Trimming shortened V by 5 bases and J by 2 bases, and 18 bases separated the two germline ends. CDR3 length equals 16 residues. From germline, CDR1 is SEHNR and CDR2 FQNEAQ (reference sequence). CDR3: CASSRRGGGPNYGYTF. The CDR3, as DNA: TGTGCCAGCAGCCGGCGAGGGGGGGGGCCAAACTATGGCTACACCTTC.

The chain carries TRBV20-1 and TRBJ2-1; D is possibly TRBD2 (6 bases). Trimming left V 6 bases short and J 9 bases short, with 12 bases between. This CDR3 has 11 residues. Germline V CDR1 and CDR2: DFQATT, SNEGSKA (reference sequence). CDR3 sequence: CSASRESEQFF. The CDR3 DNA follows: TGCAGTGCATCACGGGAGAGTGAGCAGTTCTTC.

This clonotype has at least ten counts. The rearrangement uses TRBV27 and TRBJ2-6; D gene ambiguous. Trimming pared 5 bases from V and 0 bases from J, leaving 8 bases between. Germline lookup yields CDR1 MNHEY and CDR2 SMNVEV (reference sequence). The CDR3 is 15 amino acids. The DNA of the CDR3 is TGTGCCAGCAGTCGCCAGACCTCTGGGGCCAACGTCCTGACTTTC. Amino acid sequence: CASSRQTSGANVLTF.

This clonotype was observed a few times. This chain uses TRBV7-9 with TRBJ2-1; 7 bases match TRBD1. The CDR3 extends over 14 amino acids. The trim removed 5 bases at V and 10 bases at J, leaving 11 bases unmatched. The germline CDR1 and CDR2 sequences are SEHNR and FQNEAQ (reference sequence). The CDR3 here is CASSPGTEVWEQFF. The CDR3 DNA reads TGTGCCAGCAGCCCCGGGACAGAAGTTTGGGAGCAGTTCTTC.

This clonotype turned up a few times. The chain carries TRBV3-1 and TRBJ1-1; D ambiguous. The CDR3 has 15 amino acids. V was shortened by 4 bases and J by 1 base, with 13 bases between the two germline ends. Germline V CDR1 and CDR2: LGHDT, YNNKEL (reference sequence). The CDR3 region has the DNA TGTGCCAGCAGCCTTCTGTCCAACTCGAACACTGAAGCTTTCTTT. This gives the protein CASSLLSNSNTEAFF.

This clonotype is deemed medium-sized. This rearrangement joins TRBV20-1 to TRBJ1-2, with D unclear. CDR1 and CDR2 (germline): DFQATT, SNEGSKA (reference sequence). CDR3 size: 13 residues. Trimming took off 7 bases at V and 0 bases at J, with 12 bases between the two ends. Written as DNA, the CDR3 is TGCAGTGGCGGCGGGCAAGCTAACTATGGCTACACCTTC. Its protein product is CSGGGQANYGYTF.

This clonotype was counted at least ten times. The chain uses TRBV6-5 and TRBJ1-1; D uncertain. Germline V gene sequence: CDR1 MNHEY, CDR2 SVGAGI. The germline V and J ends were trimmed by 8 bases and 1 base, with 11 bases remaining between them. This CDR3 region has 13 residues. The CDR3 DNA reads TGTGCCAGCGGAAAGAGACCGAACACTGAAGCTTTCTTT. It is translated as CASGKRPNTEAFF.

V is TRBV5-4 and J is TRBJ2-2, with D perhaps given as TRBD1 or TRBD2 (7 bases each). V gave up 7 bases and J gave up 0 bases, with 16 bases separating them. This CDR3 comprises 16 residues. CDR1 SGHNT and CDR2 YYREEE come from the germline V gene (reference sequence). The CDR3 loop reads CASGRGTVPNTGELFF. The CDR3 coding sequence is TGTGCCAGCGGGAGGGGGACAGTTCCGAACACCGGGGAGCTGTTTTTT.

The chain combines TRBV5-5 with TRBJ1-1, with D possibly matching TRBD1 (5 bases). The CDR3 loop spans 16 amino acids. Germline V gene data show CDR1 as SGHKS and CDR2 as YYEKEE (reference sequence). Trimming took 1 base from V and 7 from J, leaving 20 bases between them. The CDR3 reads CASSLFQGRIKGEAFF. In DNA, the CDR3 is TGTGCCAGCAGCTTGTTCCAGGGTAGAATTAAGGGTGAAGCTTTCTTT.

This clonotype is medium-sized within its sample. This chain links TRBV10-3 with TRBJ1-5, with D unclear. CDR3 size: 13 residues. V was trimmed by 8 bases and J by 0 bases, leaving 8 bases between them. Germline CDR1 and CDR2: ENHRY and SYGVKD. CDR3 in DNA: TGTGCCATCGGTTCGGATAGCAATCAGCCCCAGCATTTT. It encodes CAIGSDSNQPQHF.